This entry features one T cell receptor (beta chain) sequence. V lost 3 bases and J lost 1; bases outside the gene matches: 11. Germline CDR1 and CDR2: KGHSH and LQKENI. The CDR3 spans 18 residues. This sample is part of a study of blood T cell repertoires in COVID-19. Study background: Both acute and convalescent COVID-19 samples were obtained from the United States, Italy and Spain. PBMCs, B-cell-depleted T cells, or T cells provided the cDNA or gDNA that made up the material.

Clones were read by immunoSEQ multiplex PCR, and TCRdb kept only the in-frame ones, dropping some. The repertoire holds about 80,000 clones, with approximately 82% as singletons. Sequencing was done on a sample of peripheral blood. This clonotype originated in a human donor in a cohort sampled during active COVID-19. The chain joins TRBV18 to TRBJ1-1; 10 positions agree with TRBD1. Written as DNA, the CDR3 is TGTGCCAGCTCACCGGGACCCGGGACAGGGGTACCGAACACTGAAGCTTTCTTT. Translated, it gives CASSPGPGTGVPNTEAFF.